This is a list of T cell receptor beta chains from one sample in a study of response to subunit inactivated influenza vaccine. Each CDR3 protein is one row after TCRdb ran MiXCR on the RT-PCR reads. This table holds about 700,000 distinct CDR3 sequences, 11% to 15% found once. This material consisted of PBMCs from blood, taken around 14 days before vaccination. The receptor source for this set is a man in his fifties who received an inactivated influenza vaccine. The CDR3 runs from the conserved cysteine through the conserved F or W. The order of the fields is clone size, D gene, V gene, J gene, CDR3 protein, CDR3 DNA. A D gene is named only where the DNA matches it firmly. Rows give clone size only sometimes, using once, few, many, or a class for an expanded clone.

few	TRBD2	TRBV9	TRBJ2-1	CASSSTSGGLGEQFF	TGTGCCAGCAGCTCGACTAGCGGGGGACTAGGGGAGCAGTTCTTC
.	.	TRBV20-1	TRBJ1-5	CSAPGTTSNQPQHF	TGCAGTGCGCCCGGGACAACGAGCAATCAGCCCCAGCATTTT
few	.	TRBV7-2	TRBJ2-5	CASSWGPGGEQETQYF	TGTGCCAGCAGCTGGGGGCCCGGAGGGGAGCAAGAGACCCAGTACTTC
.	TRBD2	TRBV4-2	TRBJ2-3	CASSRKGSGRADTQYF	TGTGCCAGCAGCAGAAAGGGTTCAGGGAGGGCAGATACGCAGTATTTT
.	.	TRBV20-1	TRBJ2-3	CSAPTITDTQYF	TGCAGTGCTCCAACAATCACAGATACGCAGTATTTT
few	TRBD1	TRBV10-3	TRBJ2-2	CAIRGPGQGGSGELFF	TGTGCCATCAGAGGTCCGGGACAGGGGGGATCCGGGGAGCTGTTTTTT
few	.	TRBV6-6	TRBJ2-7	CASRTPLGAEQYF	TGTGCCAGCAGAACTCCCCTGGGGGCCGAGCAGTACTTC
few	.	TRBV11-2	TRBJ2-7	CASSLRAVSSYEQYF	TGTGCCAGCAGCTTAAGGGCTGTAAGCTCCTACGAGCAGTACTTC
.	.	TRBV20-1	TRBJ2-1	CSGRGFPYNEQFF	TGCAGTGGTCGCGGGTTCCCCTACAATGAGCAGTTCTTC
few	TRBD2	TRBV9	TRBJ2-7	CASSVGASGTYEQYF	TGTGCCAGCAGCGTAGGGGCTAGCGGAACCTACGAGCAGTACTTC
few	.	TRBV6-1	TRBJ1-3	CASRQGRSSGNTIYF	TGTGCCAGCAGGCAGGGTCGGAGCTCTGGAAACACCATATATTTT
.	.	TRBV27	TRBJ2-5	CASSASRSETQYF	TGTGCCAGCAGCGCTAGCAGGTCGGAGACCCAGTACTTC
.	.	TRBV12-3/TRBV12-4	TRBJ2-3	CASSLYGGPSTDTQYF	TGTGCCAGCAGTTTATATGGGGGCCCTAGCACAGATACGCAGTATTTT
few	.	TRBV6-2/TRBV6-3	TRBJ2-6	CASSYSQVGGANVLTF	TGTGCCAGCAGTTACTCCCAGGTCGGTGGGGCCAACGTCCTGACTTTC
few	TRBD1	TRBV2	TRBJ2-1	CASSRDSNYNEQFF	TGTGCCAGCAGCCGGGACAGCAACTACAATGAGCAGTTCTTC
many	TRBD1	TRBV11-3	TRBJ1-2	CASSLEGTGECAGYTF	TGTGCCAGCAGCTTGGAAGGGACAGGGGAGTGTGCTGGCTACACCTTC
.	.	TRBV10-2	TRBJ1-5	CASSAGFLYDRPQHF	TGCGCCAGCAGTGCTGGGTTTCTATACGATCGGCCCCAGCATTTT